This T cell receptor beta chain was observed in a study of graft-versus-host responses after intestinal transplantation. Background on the study: Recipients across the board were started on anti-thymocyte globulin induction, then kept on tacrolimus and steroids for two to four years. Broader study findings: The marrow of recipients harbored GvH clones, and ileum or blood showed some of them first.

The assay was immunoSEQ multiplex PCR, and TCRdb's table has in-frame clones only and misses some. Of 20,000 or so clones in the sample, about half were seen once. V lost 5 bases to trimming and J lost 3 bases; unmatched junction nucleotides: 8. The germline gives CDR1 MNHNY, CDR2 SVGAGI (reference sequence). This CDR3 has 15 residues. Co-plating was performed using around 200,000 CFSE-labeled responder cells and around 200,000 irradiated, violet-dye-labeled stimulator cells. The chain has TRBV6-6 and TRBJ2-7; 9 nucleotides agree with TRBD1. The sample consisted of alloreactive CD4+ T cells from a mixed lymphocyte reaction culture, taken before intestinal transplant. Subset meaning: CFSE-low proliferating T cells sorted from roughly 6-day pre-transplant mixed lymphocyte reaction (GvH or HvG direction). The TCR sequence derives from a human patient who received an intestinal transplant. The CDR3 sequence is CASSPRDRALYEQYF. The DNA of the CDR3 is TGTGCCAGCAGTCCACGGGACAGGGCGCTCTACGAGCAGTACTTC.